The subject of this entry is one TCR beta chain. Its specific antigen is unknown. One base away there is no much larger clone; base qualities are not given. These data are taken from a study of T-cell reconstitution after alpha-beta-depleted transplantation in children (dated by TCRdb to between 2015 and 2016). General notes on the study: The study quantitatively tracked T-cell immune reconstitution after TCRalphabeta/CD19-depleted allogeneic hematopoietic cell transplantation in children using TCR repertoire profiling.

The germline V gene sets CDR1 to SGHAT and CDR2 to FQNNGV. The V end gives up 5 bases and the J end 2 bases, leaving 8 bases in the junction not matched to a gene. The CDR3 spans 17 residues, from the cysteine through the phenylalanine. The retained sequence is limited to the CDR3, 51 bases, with the frame set at the first base. The intended sense of this specimen's treatment or condition label: allogeneic hematopoietic cell transplantation with graft depleted of TCRalphabeta T cells and CD19 B cells. The transplant recipients were children given TCRalphabeta/CD19-depleted allogeneic hematopoietic cell grafts. Library prep was done by PCR. Sequencing instrument: Illumina HiSeq 2500. Molecular barcoding was employed in the preparation of TCR libraries, with unique molecular identifiers being used to normalize TCRbeta repertoire quantification. TCRdb applied fastp at Q25 and MiXCR to the public reads, then kept only in-frame beta chains. A single entry per CDR3 protein holds the most common genes and DNA from its merged rows. A total of approximately 130,000 distinct CDR3 sequences appear in this sample, roughly 10% of them only once. Around 24% of the sample rests with the top ten.

Results and caveats for the whole study, not just this receptor: The apparently early recovery of alphabetaT-cell counts about two months after transplant reportedly depended on only several hundred rapidly expanded clones that came from non-depleted graft cells. In some patients, the high TCRbeta diversity seen at day 60 was put down to recipient T cells and intrathymic progenitors that had survived conditioning. Over subsequent months, a decline in hyperexpanded clone frequencies was noted, and after one year, T-cell counts and TCRbeta diversity were mostly ascribed to newly produced T cells.

The clonotype comes from a girl under three years old who had a stem cell transplant for combined immunodeficiency, so the T cells may come from the graft donor. This sample comprised PBMCs, mostly from graft donor cells, obtained 180 days after TCRalphabeta/CD19-depleted stem cell transplant. Here the chain combines TRBV11-2 and TRBJ2-2; 10 nucleotides in the junction match TRBD2. The nucleotide sequence is TGTGCCAGCAGCCCGCTAGGACTAGCGGAAAACACCGGGGAGCTGTTTTTT. Its protein product is CASSPLGLAENTGELFF. The variable domain in full, with residues beyond the CDR3 obtained from the reference TRBV11-2 and TRBJ2-2 genes, is EAGVAQSPRYKIIEKRQSVAFWCNPISGHATLYWYQQILGQGPKLLIQFQNNGVVDDSQLPKDRFSAERLKGVDSTLKIQPAKLEDSAVYLCASSPLGLAENTGELFFGEGSRLTVL.